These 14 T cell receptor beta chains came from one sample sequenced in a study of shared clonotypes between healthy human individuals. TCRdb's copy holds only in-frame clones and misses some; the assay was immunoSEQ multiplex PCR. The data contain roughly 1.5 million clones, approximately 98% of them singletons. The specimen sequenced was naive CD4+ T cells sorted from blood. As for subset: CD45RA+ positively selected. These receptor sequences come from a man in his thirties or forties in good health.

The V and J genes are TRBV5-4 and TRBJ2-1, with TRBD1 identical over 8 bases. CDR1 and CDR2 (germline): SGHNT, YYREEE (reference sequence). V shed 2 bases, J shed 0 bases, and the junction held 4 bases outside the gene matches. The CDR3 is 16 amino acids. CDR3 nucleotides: TGTGCCAGCAGCTTACCAACAGGGGGCTCCTACAATGAGCAGTTCTTC. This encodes CASSLPTGGSYNEQFF.

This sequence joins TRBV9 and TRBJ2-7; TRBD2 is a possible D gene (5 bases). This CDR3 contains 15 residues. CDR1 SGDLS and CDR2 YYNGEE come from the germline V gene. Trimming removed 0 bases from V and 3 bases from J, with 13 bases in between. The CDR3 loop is CASSVGVDGIYEQYF. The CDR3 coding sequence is TGTGCCAGCAGCGTAGGTGTTGACGGGATCTACGAGCAGTACTTC.

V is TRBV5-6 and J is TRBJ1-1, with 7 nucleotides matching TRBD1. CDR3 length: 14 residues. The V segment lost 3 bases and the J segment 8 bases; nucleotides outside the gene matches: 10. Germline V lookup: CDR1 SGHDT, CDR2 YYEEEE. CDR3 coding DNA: TGTGCCAGCAGCTCTCTACGGGCGGACAGGGAAGCTTTCTTT. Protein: CASSSLRADREAFF.

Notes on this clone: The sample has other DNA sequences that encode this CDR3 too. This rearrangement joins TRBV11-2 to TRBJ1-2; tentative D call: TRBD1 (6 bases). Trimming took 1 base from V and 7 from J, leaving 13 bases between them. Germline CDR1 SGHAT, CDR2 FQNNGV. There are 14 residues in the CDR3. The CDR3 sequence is CASSLAGRGGGYTF. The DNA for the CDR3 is TGTGCCAGCAGCTTAGCGGGCAGGGGAGGTGGCTACACCTTC.

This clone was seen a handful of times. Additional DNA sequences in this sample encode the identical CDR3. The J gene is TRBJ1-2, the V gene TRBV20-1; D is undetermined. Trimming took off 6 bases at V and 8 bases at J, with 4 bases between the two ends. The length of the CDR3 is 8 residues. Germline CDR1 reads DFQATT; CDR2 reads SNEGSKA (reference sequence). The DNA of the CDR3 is TGCAGTGCCGGAGGCTACACCTTC. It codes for CSAGGYTF.

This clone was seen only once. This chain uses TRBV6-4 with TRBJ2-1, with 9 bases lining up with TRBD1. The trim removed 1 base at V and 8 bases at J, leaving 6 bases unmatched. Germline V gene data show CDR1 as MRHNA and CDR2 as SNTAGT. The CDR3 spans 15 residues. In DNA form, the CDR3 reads TGTGCCAGCAGTGACTATGGACAGGGGAGGGATGAGCAGTTCTTC. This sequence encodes CASSDYGQGRDEQFF.

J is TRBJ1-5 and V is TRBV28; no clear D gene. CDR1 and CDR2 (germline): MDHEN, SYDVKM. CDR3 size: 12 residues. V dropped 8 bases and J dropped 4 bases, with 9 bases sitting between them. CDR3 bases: TGTGCCAGCGGTCCCCCTAATCAGCCCCAGCATTTT. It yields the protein CASGPPNQPQHF.

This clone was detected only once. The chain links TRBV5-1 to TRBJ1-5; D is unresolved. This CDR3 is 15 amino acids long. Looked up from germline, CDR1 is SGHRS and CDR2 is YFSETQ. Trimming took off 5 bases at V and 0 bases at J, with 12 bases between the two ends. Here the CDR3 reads CASRRDPYSNQPQHF. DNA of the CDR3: TGCGCCAGCAGAAGAGACCCGTATAGCAATCAGCCCCAGCATTTT.

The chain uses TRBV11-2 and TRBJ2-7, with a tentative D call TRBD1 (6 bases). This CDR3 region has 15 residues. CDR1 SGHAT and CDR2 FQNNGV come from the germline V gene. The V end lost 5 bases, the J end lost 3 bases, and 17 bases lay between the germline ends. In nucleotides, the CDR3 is TGTGCCAGCAGCCCAGGACAGAGTCCCTACTACGAGCAGTACTTC. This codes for CASSPGQSPYYEQYF.

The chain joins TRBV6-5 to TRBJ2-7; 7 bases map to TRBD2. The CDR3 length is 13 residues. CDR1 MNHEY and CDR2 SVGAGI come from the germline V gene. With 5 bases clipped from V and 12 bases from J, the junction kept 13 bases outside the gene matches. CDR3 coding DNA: TGTGCCAGCAGTCCCCTGTTGGGCGGGAGAAGGTACTTC. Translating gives CASSPLLGGRRYF.

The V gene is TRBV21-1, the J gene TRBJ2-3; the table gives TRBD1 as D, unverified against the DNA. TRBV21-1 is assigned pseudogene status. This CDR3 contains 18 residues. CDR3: CANVCLSQGSPGTDTQYF. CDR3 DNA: TGTGCCAACGTTTGTCTATCACAGGGATCACCGGGAACAGATACGCAGTATTTT.

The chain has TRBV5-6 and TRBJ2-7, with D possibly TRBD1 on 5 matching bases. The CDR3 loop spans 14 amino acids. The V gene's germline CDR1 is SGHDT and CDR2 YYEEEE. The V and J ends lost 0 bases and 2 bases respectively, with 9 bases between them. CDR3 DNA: TGTGCCAGCAGCTTGGACAGGTTTGCCTACGAGCAGTACTTC. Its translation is CASSLDRFAYEQYF.

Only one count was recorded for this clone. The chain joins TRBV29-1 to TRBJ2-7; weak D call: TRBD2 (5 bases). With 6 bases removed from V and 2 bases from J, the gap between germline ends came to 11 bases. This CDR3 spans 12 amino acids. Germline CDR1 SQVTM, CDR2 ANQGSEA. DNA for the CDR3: TGCAGCGTCCGTATCGGGACCTACGAGCAGTACTTC. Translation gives CSVRIGTYEQYF.

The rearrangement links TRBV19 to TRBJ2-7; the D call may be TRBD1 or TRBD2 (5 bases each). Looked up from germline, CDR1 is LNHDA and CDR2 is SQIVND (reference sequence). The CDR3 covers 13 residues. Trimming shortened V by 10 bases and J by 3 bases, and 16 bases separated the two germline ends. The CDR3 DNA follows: TGTGCCACCAATCCCGGGACGCACTACGAGCAGTACTTC. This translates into CATNPGTHYEQYF.